The clone carrying this T cell receptor (beta chain) has at least ten counts. Its antigen remains unknown. The data originate from a study of early T cells in non-severe SARS-CoV-2 infection. Study-wide results and caveats: Matching results from VDJdb favored anti-spike CD8 responses, leaving private and CD4 specificities undetected.

Unique molecular identifiers were attached to individual cDNA molecules. Via MiXCR, TCRdb re-called the 5' RACE reads, giving one row per CDR3 protein. The table lists approximately 81,000 distinct CDR3 sequences, roughly 13% of them singletons, with 6% in the top ten. Germline V gives CDR1 SQVTM, CDR2 ANQGSEA. The CDR3 contains 13 residues. Trimming shortened V by 2 bases and J by 3 bases, and 10 bases separated the two germline ends. The sequenced sample was whole blood. This clonotype originated in an adult who was a healthcare worker with PCR-confirmed SARS-CoV-2 infection or an uninfected control (not recorded which). The J gene is TRBJ2-5, the V gene TRBV29-1, with D perhaps matching TRBD1 or TRBD2 (5 bases each). The CDR3 spells CSVEPRGKETQYF. CDR3 nucleotide sequence: TGCAGCGTTGAACCGAGGGGAAAAGAGACCCAGTACTTC.